One sample yielded the 23 T cell receptor beta chains listed below, sequenced in a study of T-cell memory formation after mild COVID-19. Using its own MiXCR run on the 5' RACE reads, TCRdb lists one record per CDR3 protein. This table holds under 600,000 distinct CDR3 sequences, roughly a fifth found once. Sample: PBMCs or a T cell subset sorted from them (not recorded which). The receptor source for this set is an adult woman who had mild COVID-19 (a few samples of this study predate the infection). Cell type and time point are not known.

This clonotype occurred a few times. CDR3 region: CASSGQGDQPQHF. In nucleotides, the CDR3 is TGTGCCAGTAGTGGACAGGGCGATCAGCCCCAGCATTTT. The chain employs TRBV19 and TRBJ1-5, with 8 nucleotides matching TRBD1. J lost 5 bases, V lost 5 bases, and 2 bases had no gene match. Germline CDR1 reads LNHDA; CDR2 reads SQIVND (reference sequence). The CDR3 loop spans 13 amino acids.

The V gene is TRBV29-1, the J gene TRBJ2-1; TRBD2 aligns across 8 bases. This CDR3 region has 17 residues. Germline CDR1 is SQVTM and CDR2 is ANQGSEA. The junction had 14 bases not matched to a gene; V was cut back by 7 bases and J by 0 bases. Written as DNA, the CDR3 is TGCAGCGGGAGAGGGACTAGGCGCTCTAGCTCCTACAATGAGCAGTTCTTC. Its protein is CSGRGTRRSSSYNEQFF.

This clonotype showed up just a few times. The chain links TRBV6-5 to TRBJ2-7; 7 nucleotides align to TRBD1. Germline V lookup: CDR1 MNHEY, CDR2 SVGAGI. This CDR3 contains 13 residues. J gave up 3 bases and V 6 bases, and 5 bases lay outside the gene matches. DNA for the CDR3: TGTGCCAGCAGAGACAGGGTGGGCTACGAGCAGTACTTC. Translation gives CASRDRVGYEQYF.

The table lists this clonotype with a few counts. The genes are TRBV6-5 and TRBJ1-2; 8 bases match TRBD1. CDR1 is MNHEY, CDR2 SVGAGI, per germline. The junction had 9 bases not matched to a gene; V was cut back by 1 base and J by 11 bases. CDR3 length: 14 amino acids. The CDR3 nucleotides read TGTGCCAGCAGTTACTTACAGGGGGAGTCCTGGTACACCTTC. This sequence encodes CASSYLQGESWYTF.

This clonotype was seen only a few times. V is TRBV9 and J is TRBJ2-5, with 8 bases fitting TRBD1. CDR3 size: 15 residues. Germline lookup yields CDR1 SGDLS and CDR2 YYNGEE. The J segment lost 4 bases and the V segment lost 3 bases, leaving 8 bases of the junction unmatched. This CDR3 is CASSAFQGAAETQYF. CDR3 DNA sequence: TGTGCCAGCAGCGCCTTCCAGGGGGCCGCAGAGACCCAGTACTTC.

This chain uses TRBV6-6 with TRBJ1-1; D is possibly TRBD1 (6 bases). The ends were cut back, 10 bases at V and 3 bases at J, with 24 bases in the middle. CDR3 size: 16 residues. Germline V lookup: CDR1 MNHNY, CDR2 SVGAGI (reference sequence). CDR3 DNA sequence: TGTGCCACCGCCCCCGGGGGGCCTCCTCGGGACACTGAAGCTTTCTTT. Translating gives CATAPGGPPRDTEAFF.

The chain recombines TRBV20-1 with TRBJ2-3; 10 bases align to TRBD2. Trimming took 1 base from V and 4 from J; bases not matched to a gene: 11. This CDR3 is built from 17 residues. The germline gives CDR1 DFQATT, CDR2 SNEGSKA (reference sequence). The CDR3 region has the DNA TGCAGTGCTAGAGTTAAAGCTAGCGGGAGTTTCGCAGATACGCAGTATTTT. Its translation is CSARVKASGSFADTQYF.

The chain carries TRBV27 and TRBJ2-2, with D possibly matching TRBD2 (7 bases). Per the germline V gene, CDR1 is MNHEY and CDR2 is SMNVEV (reference sequence). The ends were cut back, 8 bases at V and 3 bases at J, with 13 bases in the middle. This CDR3 is built from 14 residues. The CDR3, as DNA: TGTGCCAGCTCTCGGGGGGCTTACACCGGGGAGCTGTTTTTT. Residues: CASSRGAYTGELFF.

This clonotype was seen only a few times. The chain couples TRBV6-5 to TRBJ2-1; 7 nucleotides line up with TRBD1. Germline V gene sequence: CDR1 MNHEY, CDR2 SVGAGI. Trimming removed 8 bases from V and 9 bases from J; junction bases left unmatched: 4. The CDR3 has 11 residues. This chain's CDR3 is CASGTVAEQFF. In nucleotides, the CDR3 is TGTGCCAGCGGGACAGTGGCTGAGCAGTTCTTC.

V usage is TRBV7-9 and J usage is TRBJ2-3; possible D gene TRBD1, 6 bases. The CDR3 has 18 residues. Germline assignment: CDR1 SEHNR and CDR2 FQNEAQ (reference sequence). Trimming left V 0 bases short and J 0 bases short, with 16 bases between. The CDR3 loop reads CASSLALAGTPSTDTQYF. The CDR3 DNA is TGTGCCAGCAGCTTAGCGCTCGCCGGGACACCAAGCACAGATACGCAGTATTTT.

The chain links TRBV7-9 to TRBJ2-1; 8 positions agree with TRBD2. Germline V CDR1 and CDR2: SEHNR, FQNEAQ (reference sequence). The CDR3 runs 13 residues. V was pared by 5 bases and J by 9 bases, with 6 bases of the junction left unmatched. CDR3 DNA sequence: TGTGCCAGCAGCGCAGCGGGAGCTGGTGAGCAGTTCTTC. Protein: CASSAAGAGEQFF.

This clonotype was seen more than once but under ten times. The V call is TRBV19, the J call TRBJ1-1; no clear D gene. The CDR3 spans 13 residues. Trimming cost V 3 bases and J 4 bases, with 9 bases left between them. Germline assignment: CDR1 LNHDA and CDR2 SQIVND (reference sequence). The CDR3, as DNA: TGTGCCAGTAGTATCACGGGGTTCACTGAAGCTTTCTTT. Translating gives CASSITGFTEAFF.

This clonotype was observed a few times. This rearrangement joins TRBV2 to TRBJ2-4; TRBD2 matches 8 bases. The CDR3 covers 15 residues. Germline CDR1 and CDR2: SNHLY and FYNNEI. V trimming: 6 bases; J trimming: 0 bases; junction bases outside the gene matches: 4. The CDR3 is CASSRAGGAKNIQYF. The CDR3 DNA follows: TGTGCCAGCAGCCGTGCGGGGGGAGCCAAAAACATTCAGTACTTC.

This clonotype has more than one count but fewer than ten. The chain joins TRBV7-3 to TRBJ2-3; D is undetermined. Germline V gene lookup returns CDR1 SGHTA and CDR2 FQGTGA. The CDR3 contains 17 residues. V shed 2 bases and J shed 2 bases, with 17 bases lying between them. In DNA, the CDR3 is TGTGCCAGCAGCTTAGGCTCCGCGGCGAGTCTCACAGATACGCAGTATTTT. This encodes CASSLGSAASLTDTQYF.

This chain joins TRBV11-2 and TRBJ2-1, with TRBD1 as a possible D gene (5 bases). Trimming stripped 5 bases from V and 6 bases from J, with 17 bases between. This CDR3 is 15 amino acids long. Germline V lookup: CDR1 SGHAT, CDR2 FQNNGV. The CDR3 DNA is TGTGCCAGCAGCCCAGCAGGGCTTCTTGGCAATGAGCAGTTCTTC. This gives the protein CASSPAGLLGNEQFF.

This clonotype has more than one count but fewer than ten. The chain couples TRBV20-1 to TRBJ2-1, with D perhaps being TRBD1 or TRBD2 (5 bases each). The germline V and J ends were trimmed by 5 bases and 3 bases, with 23 bases remaining between them. Germline CDR1 reads DFQATT; CDR2 reads SNEGSKA (reference sequence). The CDR3 contains 17 residues. CDR3 nucleotides: TGCAGTGCTGTGAACTCCGGGACCTCCATCTACTACAATGAGCAGTTCTTC. Its translation: CSAVNSGTSIYYNEQFF.

For the CDR3, the DNA is TGTGCCAGCAGTCCGGACAGGATTAACTATGGCTACACCTTC. Its protein is CASSPDRINYGYTF. V usage is TRBV12-3 or TRBV12-4 and J usage is TRBJ1-2, with 7 bases lining up with TRBD1. V shed 5 bases and J 1 base; nucleotides not matched to a gene: 4. CDR3 length equals 14 residues.

The chain combines TRBV2 with TRBJ2-1, with TRBD2 identical over 12 bases. CDR3 size: 14 residues. The V gene's germline CDR1 is SNHLY and CDR2 FYNNEI. The junction had 4 bases not matched to a gene; V was cut back by 6 bases and J by 7 bases. The CDR3 loop is CASRASGGANEQFF. DNA for the CDR3: TGTGCCAGCAGGGCTAGCGGGGGGGCAAATGAGCAGTTCTTC.

The V call is TRBV19, the J call TRBJ2-1; 10 positions match TRBD2. Germline V lookup: CDR1 LNHDA, CDR2 SQIVND (reference sequence). The CDR3 has 18 amino acids. V lost 4 bases, J lost 8 bases, and 17 bases stayed unmatched. This CDR3 is CASSTGTSSGRVSHEQFF. The CDR3 coding sequence is TGTGCCAGTAGTACCGGCACTTCAAGCGGGAGGGTGTCGCATGAGCAGTTCTTC.

The sample holds a few counts of this clonotype. The chain combines TRBV20-1 with TRBJ2-1; TRBD2 is a possible D gene (6 bases). The V gene lost 1 base and the J gene lost 10 bases, with 20 bases spanning the gap. This CDR3 spans 15 amino acids. Germline V CDR1 and CDR2: DFQATT, SNEGSKA (reference sequence). Here the CDR3 DNA reads TGCAGTGCTAGAGGGCGTCGGAGGGCGTTAGGGGAGCAGTTCTTC. The encoded protein is CSARGRRRALGEQFF.

The gene calls are TRBV9 and TRBJ2-2, with a weak D call TRBD1 (6 bases). The length of the CDR3 is 15 residues. V was pared by 4 bases and J by 4 bases, with 14 bases between. Germline assignment: CDR1 SGDLS and CDR2 YYNGEE. In DNA form, the CDR3 reads TGTGCCAGCAGCAACAGGGTGGTGAGCACCGGGGAGCTGTTTTTT. This codes for CASSNRVVSTGELFF.

This clonotype was picked up many times. V usage is TRBV19 and J usage is TRBJ2-3; D is possibly TRBD1 (5 bases). There are 12 residues in the CDR3. V gave up 10 bases and J gave up 5 bases, with 13 bases separating them. In germline, CDR1 is LNHDA, CDR2 SQIVND (reference sequence). The CDR3 DNA reads TGTGCCACCCGACAGTCAGGAGATACGCAGTATTTT. Translating gives CATRQSGDTQYF. Filled out from reference TRBV19 and TRBJ2-3, the complete variable domain reads DGGITQSPKYLFRKEGQNVTLSCEQNLNHDAMYWYRQDPGQGLRLIYYSQIVNDFQKGDIAEGYSVSREKKESFPLTVTSAQKNPTAFYLCATRQSGDTQYFGPGTRLTVL.

The chain is built from TRBV7-9 and TRBJ1-1; 8 bases fit TRBD1. Unmatched junction bases numbered 8, after V lost 5 bases and J lost 3 bases. Germline V gives CDR1 SEHNR, CDR2 FQNEAQ (reference sequence). CDR3 length: 15 amino acids. CDR3 sequence reads: CASSHRTGIDTEAFF. CDR3 nucleotide sequence: TGTGCCAGCAGCCACAGGACAGGGATTGACACTGAAGCTTTCTTT.